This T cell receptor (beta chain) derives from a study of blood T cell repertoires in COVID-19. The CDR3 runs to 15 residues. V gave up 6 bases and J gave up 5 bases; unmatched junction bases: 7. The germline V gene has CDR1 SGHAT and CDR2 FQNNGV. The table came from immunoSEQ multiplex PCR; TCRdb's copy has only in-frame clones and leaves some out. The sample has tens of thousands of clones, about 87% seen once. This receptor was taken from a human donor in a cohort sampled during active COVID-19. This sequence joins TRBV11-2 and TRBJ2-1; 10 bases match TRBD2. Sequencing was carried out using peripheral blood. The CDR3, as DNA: TGTGCCAGCAGACCGACTAGCGGGTGGAACAATGAGCAGTTCTTC. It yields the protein CASRPTSGWNNEQFF.